The present T cell receptor beta chain was sequenced within a study of CD8+CD57+ T cells in acquired aplastic anemia. The sequenced patients had an expansion of CD8+CD57+ cells seen by flow cytometry. CDR1 and CDR2 from the germline V gene are MNHNS and SASEGT. The CDR3 spans 15 residues. The ends lost 5 bases at V and 9 bases at J; junction bases unmatched: 9. The template for TCR beta VDJ and CDR3 sequence profiling was genomic DNA. MiXCR, run by TCRdb on the reads, gives a single entry per CDR3 protein. The data hold under 200,000 distinct CDR3 sequences, with approximately 51% observed a single time. This clonotype appeared a few times.

The sequence came from a human donor with aplastic anemia. The J gene is TRBJ2-1, the V gene TRBV6-1; 11 bases align to TRBD2. Material for sequencing was sorted CD4+, CD8+, or CD8+CD57+ T cells (not recorded which) from PBMCs. This chain's CDR3 is CASSPSSGGSGEQFF. The DNA for the CDR3 is TGTGCCAGCAGTCCCTCTAGCGGGGGGAGTGGTGAGCAGTTCTTC.